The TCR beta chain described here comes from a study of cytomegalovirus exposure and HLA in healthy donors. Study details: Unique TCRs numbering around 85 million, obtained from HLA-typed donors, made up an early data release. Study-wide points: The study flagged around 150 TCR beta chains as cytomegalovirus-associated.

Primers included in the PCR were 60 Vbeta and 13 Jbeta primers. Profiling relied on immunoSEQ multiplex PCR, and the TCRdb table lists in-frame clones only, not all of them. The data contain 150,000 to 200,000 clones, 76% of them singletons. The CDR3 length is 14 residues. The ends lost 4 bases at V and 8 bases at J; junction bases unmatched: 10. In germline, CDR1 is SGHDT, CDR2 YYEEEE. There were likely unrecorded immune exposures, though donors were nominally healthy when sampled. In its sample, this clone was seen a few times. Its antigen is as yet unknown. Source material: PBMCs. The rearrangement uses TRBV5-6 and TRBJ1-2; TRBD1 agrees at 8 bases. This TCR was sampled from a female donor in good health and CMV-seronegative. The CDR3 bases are TGTGCCAGCAGCAACCGGGACAGGAACGCGGGCTACACCTTC. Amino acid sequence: CASSNRDRNAGYTF.